The 15 T cell receptor beta chains presented below share a single source sample, sequenced in a study of T cells in Graves' hyperthyroidism and ophthalmopathy. Amplified TCR beta CDR3 regions derived from RNA transcripts. First-round RT-PCR of the TCR CDR3 relied on the HTBI primer set. TCRdb ran MiXCR on the multiplex PCR reads and lists one entry per CDR3 protein. The sample has 500,000 to 600,000 distinct CDR3 sequences, about 45% seen once. The sequenced sample was peripheral blood or thyroid tissue (not recorded which). Receptors were obtained from an adult woman with Graves' disease, either hyperthyroidism or ophthalmopathy (not recorded which).

The gene calls are TRBV4-2 and TRBJ2-7, with TRBD1 matching over 7 bases. The V and J ends lost 4 bases and 3 bases, in that order; junction bases with no gene match: 9. The CDR3 contains 15 residues. Germline CDR1 reads LGHNA; CDR2 reads YNFKEQ. CDR3 sequence (DNA): TGTGCCAGCAGCCCCCGCCTGACAGGGTACTACGAGCAGTACTTC. This gives the protein CASSPRLTGYYEQYF.

Comment on this clonotype: The CDR3 does not end in the conserved phenylalanine or tryptophan, so this is likely a read error. The J gene is TRBJ2-7, the V gene TRBV20-1, with D maybe TRBD2 (5 bases). There are 13 residues in the CDR3. Germline V gene sequence: CDR1 DFQATT, CDR2 SNEGSKA (reference sequence). The CDR3 DNA reads as TGTAGTGCCGTCGTGGAGGAACCCTACGAGCAGTACCTC. Translating it yields CSAVVEEPYEQYL.

The chain combines TRBV5-1 with TRBJ2-2; no clear D. V was pared by 1 base and J by 5 bases, with 12 bases between. This CDR3 contains 15 residues. Looked up from germline, CDR1 is SGHRS and CDR2 is YFSETQ. The CDR3: CASSLSAVGTGELFF. The CDR3 DNA is TGCGCCAGCAGCTTGTCGGCAGTCGGAACCGGGGAGCTGTTTTTT.

This clonotype was seen more than once but under ten times. The V call is TRBV7-9, the J call TRBJ2-7, with a possible D match to TRBD1 (5 bases). V dropped 4 bases and J dropped 6 bases, with 13 bases sitting between them. Germline V gene sequence: CDR1 SEHNR, CDR2 FQNEAQ (reference sequence). The CDR3 is 13 residues long. CDR3 in amino acids: CASSSQSGIEQYF. CDR3 coding DNA: TGTGCCAGCAGCTCCCAGTCAGGGATCGAGCAGTACTTC.

This sequence joins TRBV9 and TRBJ1-2, with 9 bases that match TRBD1. CDR3 length: 14 amino acids. V trimming: 1 base; J trimming: 10 bases; junction bases outside the gene matches: 8. The V gene's germline CDR1 is SGDLS and CDR2 YYNGEE. CDR3 in DNA: TGTGCCAGCAGCGTACCGGGACAGGGCCAGAACTACACCTTC. Protein sequence: CASSVPGQGQNYTF.

The V gene is TRBV12-3 or TRBV12-4, the J gene TRBJ1-2; 8 bases agree with TRBD1. The CDR3 sequence is 13 residues long. The J segment lost 8 bases and the V segment lost 6 bases, leaving 8 bases of the junction unmatched. CDR3 residues: CASSLGTGRGYTF. In nucleotides, the CDR3 is TGTGCCAGCAGCCTCGGGACAGGCCGGGGCTACACCTTC.

Only a few counts were recorded for this clonotype. The chain joins TRBV6-6 to TRBJ1-3; TRBD1 agrees at 11 bases. Germline CDR1 is MNHNY and CDR2 is SVGAGI (reference sequence). V lost 4 bases to trimming and J lost 9 bases; unmatched junction nucleotides: 11. The CDR3 is 16 residues long. CDR3 sequence: CASSSPAGQGAGTIYF. CDR3 sequence (DNA): TGTGCCAGCAGTTCCCCCGCAGGACAGGGGGCCGGCACCATATATTTT.

This clonotype was seen just once. This chain links TRBV19 with TRBJ1-1, with D unclear. Germline V gene data show CDR1 as LNHDA and CDR2 as SQIVND (reference sequence). The CDR3 consists of 11 residues. The V end lost 7 bases, the J end lost 0 bases, and 3 bases lay between the germline ends. The CDR3 here is CASTLNTEAFF. CDR3 nucleotides: TGTGCCAGTACCTTGAACACTGAAGCTTTCTTT.

In this sample, this clonotype turned up many times. The chain recombines TRBV7-2 with TRBJ1-2, with 7 bases that match TRBD1. The CDR3 sequence is 17 residues long. V dropped 4 bases and J dropped 4; count of bases not matched to a gene: 15. Germline V lookup: CDR1 SGHTA, CDR2 FQGNSA. CDR3 DNA: TGTGCCAGCAGCTCCAGGGGGGGTGACAGTCGGGCCTATGGCTACACCTTC. Translated: CASSSRGGDSRAYGYTF.

The chain is built from TRBV20-1 and TRBJ2-1, with D maybe TRBD2 (6 bases). Germline V gene data show CDR1 as DFQATT and CDR2 as SNEGSKA (reference sequence). This CDR3 comprises 13 residues. V was clipped by 6 bases and J by 5 bases, with 14 bases between them. CDR3 nucleotides: TGCAGTGCGAGCGGGCGGAACAACAATGAGCAGTTCTTC. Residues: CSASGRNNNEQFF.

The sample holds many counts of this clonotype. This sequence joins TRBV20-1 and TRBJ1-6; a possible D gene is TRBD1 (6 bases). The germline V and J ends were trimmed by 5 bases and 9 bases, with 23 bases remaining between them. Germline CDR1 and CDR2: DFQATT and SNEGSKA (reference sequence). The CDR3 is 16 amino acids. The CDR3 here is CSARHPGKGEVSPLHF. The CDR3 nucleotides read TGCAGTGCTCGTCACCCGGGGAAGGGGGAGGTTTCACCCCTCCACTTT.

About this clonotype itself: A junction end diverges from the germline sequence, so it may reflect a read error. V usage is TRBV12-3 or TRBV12-4 and J usage is TRBJ1-5; tentative D call: TRBD1 (6 bases). CDR3 length: 15 amino acids. For the CDR3, the DNA is TGTGCCAGCAGTTTAGGGACAGATAGCAATCGGCCCCAGCATTTT. Residues: CASSLGTDSNRPQHF.

This clonotype was seen many times. With a much larger clone just one base away, this may be a read error. The J gene is TRBJ1-3, the V gene TRBV15, with a weak D call TRBD1 (5 bases). From germline, CDR1 is LNHNV and CDR2 YYDKDF (reference sequence). Trimming removed 4 bases from V and 2 bases from J, with 9 bases in between. The CDR3 loop spans 14 amino acids. CDR3 coding DNA: TGTGCCACCAGCACCGGCAGGGCTGGAAACACCATATATTTT. Translated: CATSTGRAGNTIYF. Filled out from reference TRBV15 and TRBJ1-3, the complete variable domain reads DAMVIQNPRYQVTQFGKPVTLSCSQTLNHNVMYWYQQKSSQAPKLLFHYYDKDFNNEADTPDNFQSRRPNTSFCFLDIRSPGLGDTAMYLCATSTGRAGNTIYFGEGSWLTVV.

The chain combines TRBV7-9 with TRBJ1-4; D not certain. The germline CDR1 and CDR2 sequences are SEHNR and FQNEAQ (reference sequence). V was clipped by 1 base and J by 10 bases, with 10 bases between them. The CDR3 has 13 residues. The CDR3 spells CASSLETRGKLFF. The CDR3 DNA follows: TGTGCCAGCAGCTTAGAGACGCGCGGAAAACTGTTTTTT.

This sequence joins TRBV24-1 and TRBJ2-7; 9 bases match TRBD1. The germline CDR1 and CDR2 sequences are KGHDR and SFDVKD. The length of the CDR3 is 13 residues. Germline trimming cut 7 bases from V and 2 bases from J; bases unmatched to any gene: 2. The DNA for the CDR3 is TGTGCCACCAGAGGACAGGGGCCCTACGAGCAGTACTTC. Encoded protein: CATRGQGPYEQYF.